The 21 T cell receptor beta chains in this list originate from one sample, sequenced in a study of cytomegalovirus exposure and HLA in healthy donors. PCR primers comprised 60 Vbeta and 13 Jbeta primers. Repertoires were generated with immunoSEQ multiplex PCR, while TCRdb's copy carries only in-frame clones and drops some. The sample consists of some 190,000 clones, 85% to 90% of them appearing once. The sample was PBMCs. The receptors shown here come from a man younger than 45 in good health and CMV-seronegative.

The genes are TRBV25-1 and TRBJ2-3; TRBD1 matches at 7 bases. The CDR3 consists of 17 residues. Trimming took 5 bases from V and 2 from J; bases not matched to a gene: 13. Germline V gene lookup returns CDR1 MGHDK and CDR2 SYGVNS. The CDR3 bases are TGTGCCAGCAGTCCTACTCTGGTGGGACAGAACACAGATACGCAGTATTTT. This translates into CASSPTLVGQNTDTQYF.

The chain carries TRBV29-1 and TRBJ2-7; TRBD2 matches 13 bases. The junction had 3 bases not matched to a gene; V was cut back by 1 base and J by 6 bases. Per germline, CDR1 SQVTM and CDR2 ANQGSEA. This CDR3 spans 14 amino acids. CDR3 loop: CSVEATSGRAEQYF. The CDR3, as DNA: TGCAGCGTTGAAGCCACTAGCGGGAGGGCCGAGCAGTACTTC.

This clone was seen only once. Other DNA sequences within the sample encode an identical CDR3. CDR3 coding DNA: TGCAGTGCTAGCTTGTCCTACGAGCAGTACTTC. Translated: CSASLSYEQYF. V is TRBV20-1 and J is TRBJ2-7; D unresolved. Germline lookup yields CDR1 DFQATT and CDR2 SNEGSKA (reference sequence). CDR3 size: 11 residues. V lost 3 bases to trimming and J lost 1 base, with 4 bases between them.

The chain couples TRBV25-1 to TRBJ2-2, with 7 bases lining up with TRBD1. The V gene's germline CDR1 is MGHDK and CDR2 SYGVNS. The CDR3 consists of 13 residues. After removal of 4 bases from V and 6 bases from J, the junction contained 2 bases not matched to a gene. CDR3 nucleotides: TGTGCCAGCAGTGGACAGGGACCCGGGGAGCTGTTTTTT. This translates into CASSGQGPGELFF.

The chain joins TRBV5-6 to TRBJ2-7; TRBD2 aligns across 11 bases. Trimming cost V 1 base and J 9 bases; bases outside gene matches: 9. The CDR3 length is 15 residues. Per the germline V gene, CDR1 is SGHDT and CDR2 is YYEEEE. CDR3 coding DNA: TGTGCCAGCAGCTTGTCGGTAGCGGGAGGGCTGGGGCAGTACTTC. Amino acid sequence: CASSLSVAGGLGQYF.

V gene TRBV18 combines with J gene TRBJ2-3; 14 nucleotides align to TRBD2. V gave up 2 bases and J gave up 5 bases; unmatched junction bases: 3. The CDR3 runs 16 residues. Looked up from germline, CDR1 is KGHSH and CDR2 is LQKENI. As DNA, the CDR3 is TGTGCCAGCTCACCAGCGGGACTAGCGGGAGTAGATACGCAGTATTTT. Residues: CASSPAGLAGVDTQYF.

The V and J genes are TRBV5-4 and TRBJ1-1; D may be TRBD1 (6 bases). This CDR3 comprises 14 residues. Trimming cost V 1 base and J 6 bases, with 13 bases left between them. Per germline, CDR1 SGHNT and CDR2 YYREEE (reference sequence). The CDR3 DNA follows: TGTGCCAGCAGCTTGCGGCAGGGGAGACCTGAAGCTTTCTTT. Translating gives CASSLRQGRPEAFF.

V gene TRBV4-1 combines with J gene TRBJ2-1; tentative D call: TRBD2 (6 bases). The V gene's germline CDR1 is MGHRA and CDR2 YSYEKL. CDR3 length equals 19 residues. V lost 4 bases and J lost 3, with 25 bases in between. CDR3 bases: TGCGCCAGCAGCCCCCGTCTTCCCGGGAGCGCAGTGCTCTACAATGAGCAGTTCTTC. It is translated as CASSPRLPGSAVLYNEQFF.

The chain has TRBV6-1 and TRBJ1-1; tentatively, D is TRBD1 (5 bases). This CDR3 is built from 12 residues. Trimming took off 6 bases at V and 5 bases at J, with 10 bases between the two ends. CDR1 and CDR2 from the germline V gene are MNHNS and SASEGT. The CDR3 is CASRIQETEAFF. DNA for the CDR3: TGTGCCAGCAGGATACAGGAAACTGAAGCTTTCTTT.

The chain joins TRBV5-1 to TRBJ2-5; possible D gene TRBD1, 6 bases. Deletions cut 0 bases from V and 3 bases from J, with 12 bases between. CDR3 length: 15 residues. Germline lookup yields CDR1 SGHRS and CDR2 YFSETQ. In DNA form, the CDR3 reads TGCGCCAGCAGCTTGGGGACAGTCAATGAAGAGACCCAGTACTTC. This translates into CASSLGTVNEETQYF.

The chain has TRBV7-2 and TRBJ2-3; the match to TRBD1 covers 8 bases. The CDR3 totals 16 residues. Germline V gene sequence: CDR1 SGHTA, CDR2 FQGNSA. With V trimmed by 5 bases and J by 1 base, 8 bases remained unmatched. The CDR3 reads CASSLLQGAGTDTQYF. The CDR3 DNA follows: TGTGCCAGCAGCCTCCTGCAGGGGGCCGGCACAGATACGCAGTATTTT. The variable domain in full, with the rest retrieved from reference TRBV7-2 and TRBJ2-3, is GAGVSQSPSNKVTEKGKDVELRCDPISGHTALYWYRQSLGQGLEFLIYFQGNSAPDKSGLPSDRFSAERTGGSVSTLTIQRTQQEDSAVYLCASSLLQGAGTDTQYFGPGTRLTVL.

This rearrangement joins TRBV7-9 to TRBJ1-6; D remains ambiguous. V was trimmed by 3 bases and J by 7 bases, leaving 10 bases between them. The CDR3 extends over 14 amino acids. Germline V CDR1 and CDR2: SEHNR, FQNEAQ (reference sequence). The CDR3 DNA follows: TGTGCCAGCAGCTTGGTTAATCGGAATTCACCCCTCCACTTT. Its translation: CASSLVNRNSPLHF. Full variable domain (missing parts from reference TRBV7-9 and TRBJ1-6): DTGVSQNPRHKITKRGQNVTFRCDPISEHNRLYWYRQTLGQGPEFLTYFQNEAQLEKSRLLSDRFSAERPKGSFSTLEIQRTEQGDSAMYLCASSLVNRNSPLHFGNGTRLTVT.

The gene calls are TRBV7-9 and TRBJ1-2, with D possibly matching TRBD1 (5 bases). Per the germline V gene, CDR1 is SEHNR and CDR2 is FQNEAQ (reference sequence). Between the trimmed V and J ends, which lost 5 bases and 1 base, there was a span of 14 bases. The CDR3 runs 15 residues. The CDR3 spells CASSTVEGINYGYTF. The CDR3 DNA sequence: TGTGCCAGCAGCACGGTGGAGGGGATTAACTATGGCTACACCTTC.

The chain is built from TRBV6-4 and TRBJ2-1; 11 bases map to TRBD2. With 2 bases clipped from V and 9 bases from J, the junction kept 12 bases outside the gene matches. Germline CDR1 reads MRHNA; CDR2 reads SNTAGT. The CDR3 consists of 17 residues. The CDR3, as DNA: TGTGCCAGCAGTGACACCTTTCATAGCGGGAGGGAGGGTGAGCAGTTCTTC. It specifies CASSDTFHSGREGEQFF.

The CDR3 nucleotides read TGTGCCAGCAGCAGGGACAGGGGTGGGGAGACCCAGTACTTC. Translating it yields CASSRDRGGETQYF. This chain uses TRBV6-5 with TRBJ2-5, with TRBD1 matching 10 bases. The CDR3 contains 14 residues. With V trimmed by 6 bases and J by 5 bases, 6 bases remained unmatched. CDR1 MNHEY and CDR2 SVGAGI come from the germline V gene.

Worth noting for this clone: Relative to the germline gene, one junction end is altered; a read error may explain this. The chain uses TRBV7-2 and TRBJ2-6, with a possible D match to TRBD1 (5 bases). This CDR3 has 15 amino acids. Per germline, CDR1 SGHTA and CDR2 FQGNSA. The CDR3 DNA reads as TGTGCCAGCAGCTTAGCAGGGCCTGGGGCCAACGGCCTGACTTTC. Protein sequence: CASSLAGPGANGLTF.

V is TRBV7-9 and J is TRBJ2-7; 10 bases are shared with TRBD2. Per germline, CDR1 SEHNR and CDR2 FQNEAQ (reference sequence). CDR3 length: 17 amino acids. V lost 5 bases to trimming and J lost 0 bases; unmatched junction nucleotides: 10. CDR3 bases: TGTGCCAGCAGCCCCCAAAGGACTAGCGGAAGCTCCTACGAGCAGTACTTC. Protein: CASSPQRTSGSSYEQYF.

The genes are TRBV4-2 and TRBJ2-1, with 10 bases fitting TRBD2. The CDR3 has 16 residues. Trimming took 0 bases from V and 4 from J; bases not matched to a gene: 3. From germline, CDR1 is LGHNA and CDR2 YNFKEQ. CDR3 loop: CASSQDLAGEYNEQFF. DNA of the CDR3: TGTGCCAGCAGCCAAGATCTAGCGGGGGAATACAATGAGCAGTTCTTC.

The CDR3 sequence is CASSTLRQGHEKLFF. The CDR3 DNA reads TGTGCCAGCAGCACCTTGCGGCAGGGGCATGAAAAACTGTTTTTT. The chain employs TRBV5-4 and TRBJ1-4, with D perhaps matching TRBD1 (6 bases). Germline V lookup: CDR1 SGHNT, CDR2 YYREEE (reference sequence). This CDR3 has 15 residues. Trimming took off 4 bases at V and 6 bases at J, with 16 bases between the two ends.

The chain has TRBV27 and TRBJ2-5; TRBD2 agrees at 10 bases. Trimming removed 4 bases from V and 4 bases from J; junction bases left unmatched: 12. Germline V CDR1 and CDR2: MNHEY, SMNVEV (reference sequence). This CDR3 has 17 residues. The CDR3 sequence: CASSSLRTSGIGETQYF. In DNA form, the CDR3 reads TGTGCCAGCAGTTCCCTTCGAACTAGCGGGATTGGAGAGACCCAGTACTTC.

CDR3 loop: CASSLAPGPGELFF. Written as DNA, the CDR3 is TGTGCCAGCAGCTTAGCTCCTGGGCCCGGGGAGCTGTTTTTT. The chain combines TRBV7-2 with TRBJ2-2; no reliable D call. The V gene's germline CDR1 is SGHTA and CDR2 FQGNSA. This CDR3 comprises 14 residues. Trimming removed 0 bases at V and 6 bases at J, with 8 bases between.